This T cell receptor beta chain was recovered during a study of Ad26.COV2.S vaccination and SARS-CoV-2 variants. Study-level information: Among those in the COV1001 Ad26.COV2.S trial arm was the donor. Study conclusions and caveats: Researchers reported similar non-spike TCR breadth in vaccine and placebo recipients.

TCRdb keeps only in-frame clones here, not all; method: immunoSEQ multiplex PCR. Altogether 400,000 to 500,000 clones are present, about 91% being singletons, with the ten largest covering 2.5%. In germline, CDR1 is SGHDT, CDR2 YYEEEE. The CDR3 totals 11 residues. Trimming removed 4 bases from V and 4 bases from J, with 5 bases in between. Points on this clone: The antigen remains undetermined.

Specified treatment: roughly 18 received Ad26.COV2.S at low or high dose, single or two shots; five or six received placebo; per-sample allocation not given. Specimens were obtained on day 63 following the first vaccine or placebo injection. This TCR was sampled from a person aged 18-60 years who received the Ad26.COV2.S COVID-19 vaccine or a placebo. The source material was peripheral blood, sampled in a trial of Ad26.COV2.S vaccine versus placebo. The V call is TRBV5-6, the J call TRBJ2-5; D call uncertain. CDR3 in DNA: TGTGCCAGCAGCGGCGGAGAGACCCAGTACTTC. Its translation: CASSGGETQYF.